This T cell receptor beta chain was captured by sequencing in a study of blood T cell repertoires in COVID-19 (dated by TCRdb to 2018 to 2021). Background for the entire study: Collaborator samples came from the United States, Italy and Spain and covered acute and convalescent phases of COVID-19. The prospective study material was composed of cDNA or gDNA derived from T cells, B-cell-depleted T cells, or PBMCs. Deeply sampled blood TCRbeta repertoires from subjects exposed to, actively infected with, or recovered from COVID-19 were included in the dataset. The repertoires were released in a freely available public database meant as a resource for research on the immune response to SARS-CoV-2. The samples were drawn from two sources: the first 160 participants of the ongoing ImmuneRACE study, and 1,254 subjects contributed by 6 global collaborators. Sample metadata almost always included a de-identified subject ID, COVID-19 status, age in years and sex. Where HLA class I and class II types were available, the types were taken from metadata supplied by the sample provider, not from assay-based typing. The research as a whole found: The quantity of clinical and demographic metadata differed by source and by participant and was supplied without curation.

Whole blood was collected in K2EDTA tubes by collaborating institutions according to the institutions' own protocols. Collaborator samples were shipped for TCRbeta analysis as frozen whole blood, isolated PBMCs, or DNA extracted from either sample type. The immunoSEQ Assay, a bias-controlled multiplex PCR, was used to amplify TCRbeta CDR3 regions from genomic DNA. Per the original workflow: Nucleated cell counts per sample were estimated from amplification of reference gene primers within the assay. Sequence reads were collapsed and filtered to measure the absolute abundance of every unique TCRbeta CDR3 rearrangement. For each sample, productive Simpson clonality was calculated as the square root of Simpson's diversity index across productive rearrangements. TCRdb took over this immuneACCESS table, retaining in-frame rearrangements with V and J assigned. Such tables are incomplete; in checked studies, under half of the missing clones stem from an unresolved V gene, and the remainder is unexplained. V and J calls plus clone size are reproduced from that table; the DNA served to infer D and trimming. Across this sample there are hundreds of thousands of clones, with 65% to 90% seen only once. The biggest ten clones account for about 7.4% of the sample.

Ends trimmed: V by 5 bases, J by 2 bases; bases unmatched to a gene: 5. Including the terminal cysteine and phenylalanine, the CDR3 comprises 14 residues. Only CDR3 DNA is held: 42 bases, read in frame from base 1. CDR1 and CDR2 were assigned from the germline V gene as SGHTA and FQGNSA. With regard to this clone: Its antigen target is currently unknown. Within one base of it there is no much larger clone, and no base qualities were kept.

Sample: peripheral blood. The V and J genes are TRBV7-2 and TRBJ2-5, with 7 junctional bases fitting TRBD1. The receptor comes from a woman between 50 and 59 years old with acute or convalescent COVID-19. The nucleotide sequence is given as TGTGCCAGCAGCACGGGACAGAAACAAGAGACCCAGTACTTC. It encodes CASSTGQKQETQYF.